These T cell receptor beta chains were read from a single sample in a study of CD8 T cells in ankylosing spondylitis. Via MiXCR, TCRdb re-called the 5' RACE reads, giving one row per CDR3 protein. This sample has around 490,000 distinct CDR3 sequences; approximately 5% occur once, and the top ten carry 3.5%. Sequencing used blood, either unsorted or a sorted T cell fraction (not recorded which). All receptors come from a male donor with ankylosing spondylitis. Each CDR3 is given with its conserved first and last residue. The D gene is left open where the match is weak. A clone size is listed for some rows: how often the clone was seen (once, few, many), or a class if it is expanded.

V	J	size	length	D	CDR3	DNA
TRBV4-2	TRBJ2-7	many	14	NA	CASSQAGTIYEQYF	TGTGCCAGCAGCCAGGCGGGGACCATTTACGAGCAGTACTTC
TRBV12-3/TRBV12-4	TRBJ2-3	few	13	NA	CASSLQRTDTQYF	TGTGCCAGCAGCCTACAACGGACAGATACGCAGTATTTT
TRBV5-1	TRBJ1-2	many	15	NA	CASSLGTHGDYGYTF	TGCGCCAGCAGCTTGGGGACGCATGGGGACTATGGCTACACCTTC
TRBV2	TRBJ2-5	many	12	NA	CASQYPSETQYF	TGTGCCAGCCAGTACCCATCGGAGACCCAGTACTTC
TRBV5-1	TRBJ2-7	many	13	NA	CASSLKRSNEQYF	TGCGCCAGCAGCTTGAAGAGGAGCAACGAGCAGTACTTC
TRBV5-5	TRBJ2-5	many	14	NA	CASSLEWYQETQYF	TGTGCCAGCAGCTTGGAGTGGTACCAAGAGACCCAGTACTTC
TRBV20-1	TRBJ2-3	NA	15	NA	CSAKSVALKGDTQYF	TGCAGTGCTAAGTCGGTAGCCTTGAAAGGGGATACGCAGTATTTT
TRBV27	TRBJ2-4	NA	16	TRBD2	CASSPSWGGGKNIQYF	TGTGCCAGCAGTCCATCGTGGGGGGGTGGCAAAAACATTCAGTACTTC
TRBV7-2	TRBJ1-3	NA	14	NA	CASSPRGSGNTIYF	TGTGCCAGCAGCCCCCGGGGGTCTGGAAACACCATATATTTT
TRBV6-2/TRBV6-3	TRBJ2-5	many	12	NA	CASSPRGETQYF	TGTGCCAGCAGCCCGCGCGGGGAGACCCAGTACTTC
TRBV6-2/TRBV6-3	TRBJ2-1	many	17	NA	CASSYLRAYPLQNEQFF	TGTGCCAGCAGTTACCTTCGGGCCTACCCCCTACAGAATGAGCAGTTCTTC
TRBV5-6	TRBJ2-3	many	17	TRBD1	CASSGLETGGSTDTQYF	TGTGCCAGCAGCGGCTTGGAAACAGGGGGTTCCACAGATACGCAGTATTTT
TRBV29-1	TRBJ1-4	many	13	NA	CSVSVRGREKLFF	TGCAGCGTTTCAGTTCGCGGGCGAGAAAAACTGTTTTTT
TRBV12-3/TRBV12-4	TRBJ1-2	many	14	TRBD1	CASSSQGKGYGYTF	TGTGCCAGCAGTTCACAGGGGAAGGGCTATGGCTACACCTTC
TRBV20-1	TRBJ2-2	many	13	NA	CSARGPNTGELFF	TGCAGTGCTCGGGGCCCGAACACCGGGGAGCTGTTTTTT
TRBV7-9	TRBJ2-1	many	14	TRBD2	CASSLSGSGTEQFF	TGTGCCAGCAGCTTAAGCGGGAGTGGGACTGAGCAGTTCTTC
TRBV18	TRBJ2-7	many	15	TRBD2	CASSPVPSGTYEQYF	TGTGCCAGCTCACCAGTACCTAGCGGTACCTACGAGCAGTACTTC
TRBV2	TRBJ1-4	NA	13	NA	CASSFSANEKLFF	TGTGCCAGCAGCTTTAGTGCTAATGAAAAACTGTTTTTT
TRBV7-3	TRBJ2-5	many	13	NA	CASSSGGVETQYF	TGTGCCAGCAGCTCAGGGGGGGTAGAGACCCAGTACTTC
TRBV27	TRBJ1-4	many	15	TRBD1	CASSLAGTANEKLFF	TGTGCCAGCAGTTTGGCCGGGACAGCTAATGAAAAACTGTTTTTT
TRBV7-9	TRBJ1-1	few	9	NA	CASSVEAFF	TGTGCCAGCAGTGTTGAAGCTTTCTTT
TRBV4-3	TRBJ2-1	many	17	NA	CASSQEGRDAEDNEQFF	TGCGCCAGCAGCCAAGAGGGCCGGGACGCGGAGGACAATGAGCAGTTCTTC
TRBV11-2	TRBJ1-2	many	18	TRBD1	CASSSYNPRTGPNYGYTF	TGTGCCAGCAGCTCGTACAACCCGCGGACAGGGCCTAACTATGGCTACACCTTC
TRBV4-3	TRBJ2-2	NA	16	NA	CASSQDGDANTGELFF	TGCGCCAGCAGCCAAGACGGGGACGCTAACACCGGGGAGCTGTTTTTT
TRBV10-1	TRBJ2-2	many	14	NA	CASKKGRNTGELFF	TGCGCCAGCAAAAAGGGGAGGAACACCGGGGAGCTGTTTTTT
TRBV12-3/TRBV12-4	TRBJ2-3	many	13	NA	CASSPPAADTQYF	TGTGCCAGCAGTCCCCCAGCGGCAGATACGCAGTATTTT
TRBV6-2/TRBV6-3	TRBJ1-6	NA	13	TRBD1	CASTQDRGSPLHF	TGTGCCAGCACCCAAGACAGGGGTTCACCCCTCCACTTT
TRBV28	TRBJ2-1	many	14	NA	CASSLWSRTYEQFF	TGTGCCAGCAGTTTATGGAGCAGGACCTATGAGCAGTTCTTC
TRBV20-1	TRBJ2-3	many	13	NA	CSARTYISDTQYF	TGCAGTGCGCGAACATACATTTCAGATACGCAGTATTTT
TRBV6-1	TRBJ2-1	few	14	TRBD1	CASGPGQGINEQFF	TGTGCCAGCGGGCCGGGACAGGGGATAAATGAGCAGTTCTTC
TRBV20-1	TRBJ2-3	many	14	NA	CSARDRTGTDTQYF	TGCAGTGCTAGAGATCGGACTGGCACAGATACGCAGTATTTT
TRBV10-3	TRBJ2-1	many	15	TRBD2	CAISGTSGAYNEQFF	TGTGCCATCAGTGGAACTAGCGGAGCTTACAATGAGCAGTTCTTC
TRBV5-1	TRBJ1-1	many	14	NA	CASSLNSRNTEAFF	TGCGCCAGCAGCTTGAACAGTCGAAACACTGAAGCTTTCTTT
TRBV4-2	TRBJ2-7	few	14	TRBD2	CASSYGTRDYEQYF	TGTGCCAGCAGCTATGGGACTAGAGACTACGAGCAGTACTTC
TRBV24-1	TRBJ2-1	many	16	NA	CATSDFRAGDYNEQFF	TGTGCCACCAGTGATTTCCGGGCAGGGGACTACAATGAGCAGTTCTTC
TRBV25-1	TRBJ2-1	many	12	NA	CASSEGPNEQFF	TGTGCCAGCAGTGAAGGGCCGAATGAGCAGTTCTTC
TRBV20-1	TRBJ2-3	many	15	TRBD2	CSARDFAGGSDTQYF	TGCAGTGCTAGAGATTTTGCGGGAGGATCTGATACGCAGTATTTT
TRBV2	TRBJ1-5	many	12	NA	CASSEGSTPQHF	TGTGCCAGCAGTGAAGGGTCGACGCCCCAGCATTTT
TRBV5-1	TRBJ2-2	many	18	NA	CASSQISQGQWGTGELFF	TGCGCCAGCAGCCAGATCAGCCAGGGCCAGTGGGGCACCGGGGAGCTGTTTTTT
TRBV6-2/TRBV6-3	TRBJ2-7	few	13	NA	CASSFSLTYEQYF	TGTGCCAGCAGTTTTTCGCTTACCTACGAGCAGTACTTC
TRBV20-1	TRBJ1-2	many	12	NA	CSALGRPNGYTF	TGCAGTGCTCTTGGACGGCCTAACGGCTACACCTTC
TRBV27	TRBJ1-1	many	14	NA	CASSLPGSGTEAFF	TGTGCCAGCAGTTTACCAGGTTCGGGAACTGAAGCTTTCTTT
TRBV18	TRBJ2-3	many	16	TRBD2	CASSLIAGGNTDTQYF	TGTGCCAGCTCGCTGATAGCGGGAGGGAACACAGATACGCAGTATTTT
TRBV28	TRBJ2-3	many	16	TRBD2	CASSLSRSGRLNTQYF	TGTGCCAGCAGTTTATCTAGGAGCGGGAGGCTAAATACGCAGTATTTT